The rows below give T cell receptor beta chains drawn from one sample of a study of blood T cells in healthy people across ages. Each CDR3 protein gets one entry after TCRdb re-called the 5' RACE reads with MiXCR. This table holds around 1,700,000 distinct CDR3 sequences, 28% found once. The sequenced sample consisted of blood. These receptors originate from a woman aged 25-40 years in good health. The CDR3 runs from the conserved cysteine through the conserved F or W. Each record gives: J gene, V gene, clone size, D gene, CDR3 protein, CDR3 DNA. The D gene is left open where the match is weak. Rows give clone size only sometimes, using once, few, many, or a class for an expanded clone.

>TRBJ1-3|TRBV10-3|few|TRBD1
CAMTGTGVGNTIYF
TGTGCTATGACCGGGACAGGGGTTGGAAACACCATATATTTT
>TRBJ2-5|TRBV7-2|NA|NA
CASSSSGTTETQYF
TGTGCCAGCAGCTCTTCCGGGACAACGGAGACCCAGTACTTC
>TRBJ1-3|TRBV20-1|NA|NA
CSAREPRGPGNTIYF
TGCAGTGCTAGAGAGCCGAGAGGGCCTGGAAACACCATATATTTT
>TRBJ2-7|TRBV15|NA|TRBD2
CATSRGWRREGLGEQYF
TGTGCCACCAGCAGAGGGTGGCGGCGGGAGGGCCTCGGGGAGCAGTACTTC
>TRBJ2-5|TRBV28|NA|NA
CASSLGATGGGTQYF
TGTGCCAGCAGTTTGGGGGCGACGGGCGGAGGGACCCAGTACTTC
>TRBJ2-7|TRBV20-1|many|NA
CSARENYEQYF
TGCAGTGCTAGAGAGAACTACGAGCAGTACTTC
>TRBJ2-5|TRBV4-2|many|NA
CASSQGLMMEETQYF
TGTGCCAGCAGCCAAGGACTGATGATGGAAGAGACCCAGTACTTC
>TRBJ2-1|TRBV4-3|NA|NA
CASSQFPGNEQFF
TGCGCCAGCAGCCAATTTCCTGGCAATGAGCAGTTCTTC
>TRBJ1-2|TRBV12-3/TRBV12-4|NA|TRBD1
CASRLRRQGEGGYTF
TGTGCCAGCAGGTTAAGGCGACAGGGTGAGGGTGGCTACACCTTC
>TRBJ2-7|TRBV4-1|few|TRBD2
CASSQVGRVGGSYEQYF
TGCGCCAGCAGCCAAGTCGGTAGGGTCGGGGGGTCCTACGAGCAGTACTTC
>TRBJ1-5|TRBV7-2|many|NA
CASSLTYSNQPQHF
TGTGCCAGCAGCTTAACATATAGCAATCAGCCCCAGCATTTT
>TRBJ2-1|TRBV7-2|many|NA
CASSLVERGYEQFF
TGTGCCAGCAGCTTAGTAGAACGGGGATATGAGCAGTTCTTC
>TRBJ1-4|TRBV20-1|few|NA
CSARHLNEKLFF
TGCAGTGCTAGACACTTGAATGAAAAACTGTTTTTT
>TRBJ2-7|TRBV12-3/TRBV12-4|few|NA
CASSLADTAYEQYF
TGTGCCAGCAGTTTAGCGGACACAGCCTACGAGCAGTACTTC
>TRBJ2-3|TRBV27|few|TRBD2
CASSLKASGRSMKSTDTQYF
TGTGCCAGCAGTTTAAAGGCTAGCGGGAGATCTATGAAGAGCACAGATACGCAGTATTTT
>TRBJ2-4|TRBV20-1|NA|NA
CSASLSPNRNIQYF
TGCAGTGCTTCCCTGAGCCCTAATCGAAACATTCAGTACTTC
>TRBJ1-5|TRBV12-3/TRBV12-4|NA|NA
CASSLQSSSPPQHF
TGTGCCAGCAGTCTCCAGAGTAGTAGCCCGCCCCAGCATTTT
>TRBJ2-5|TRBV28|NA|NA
CASIDSSRGEQYF
TGTGCCAGCATAGATTCTTCCAGGGGCGAACAGTACTTC
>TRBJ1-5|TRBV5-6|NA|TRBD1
CASSLVTGGAGNQPRHF
TGTGCCAGCAGCTTGGTGACAGGGGGCGCAGGCAATCAGCCCCGGCATTTT
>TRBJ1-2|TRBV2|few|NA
CASSEGRTYGYTF
TGTGCCAGCAGTGAAGGCAGGACCTATGGCTACACCTTC
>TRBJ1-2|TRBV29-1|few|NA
CSVTDGNIGYTF
TGCAGCGTTACTGACGGAAACATAGGCTACACCTTC
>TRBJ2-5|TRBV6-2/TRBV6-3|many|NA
CASSFRYDREEVTQYF
TGTGCCAGCAGTTTTCGCTACGACAGGGAGGAGGTGACCCAGTACTTC